This T cell receptor (beta chain) was sequenced during a study of blood T cell repertoires in COVID-19. Across the study: Spain, Italy and the United States supplied samples that represented acute and convalescent COVID-19. PBMCs, B-cell-depleted T cells, or T cells provided the cDNA or gDNA that made up the material.

Data came from immunoSEQ multiplex PCR; TCRdb stores just in-frame clones and leaves some out. The data show about 98,000 clones, with around 75% seen just once and roughly 25% held by the top ten. Germline lookup yields CDR1 SGHTA and CDR2 FQGNSA. The V end was cut by 5 bases, the J end by 0 bases, with 10 bases between. The CDR3 loop spans 15 amino acids. This clonotype was sampled from a man between 65 and 85 years old with acute or convalescent COVID-19. The chain is built from TRBV7-2 and TRBJ2-2; D remains ambiguous. Sequencing was performed on peripheral blood. The CDR3 DNA reads TGTGCCAGCAGCCTCCAGGTTGCGAACACCGGGGAGCTGTTTTTT. Its protein is CASSLQVANTGELFF.